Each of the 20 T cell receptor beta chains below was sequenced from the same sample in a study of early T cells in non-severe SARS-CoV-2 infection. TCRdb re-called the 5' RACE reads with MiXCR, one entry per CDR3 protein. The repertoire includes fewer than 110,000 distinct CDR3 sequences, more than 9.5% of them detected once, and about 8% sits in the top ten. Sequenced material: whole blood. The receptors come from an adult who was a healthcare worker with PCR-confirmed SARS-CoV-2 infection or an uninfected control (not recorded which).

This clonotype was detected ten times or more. CDR3 protein: CSAPTGAYGYTF. The CDR3, as DNA: TGCAGTGCTCCAACAGGGGCCTATGGCTACACCTTC. J is TRBJ1-2 and V is TRBV20-1; 7 bases map to TRBD1. This CDR3 contains 12 residues. V was pared by 5 bases and J by 4 bases, with 4 bases of the junction left unmatched. The germline V gene has CDR1 DFQATT and CDR2 SNEGSKA (reference sequence).

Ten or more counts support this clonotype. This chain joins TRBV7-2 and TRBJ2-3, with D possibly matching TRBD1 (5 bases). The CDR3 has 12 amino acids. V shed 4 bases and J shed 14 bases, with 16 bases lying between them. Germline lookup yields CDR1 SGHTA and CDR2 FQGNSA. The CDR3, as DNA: TGTGCCAGCAGCTACCCGTGGGGCCAGGGGTATTTT. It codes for CASSYPWGQGYF.

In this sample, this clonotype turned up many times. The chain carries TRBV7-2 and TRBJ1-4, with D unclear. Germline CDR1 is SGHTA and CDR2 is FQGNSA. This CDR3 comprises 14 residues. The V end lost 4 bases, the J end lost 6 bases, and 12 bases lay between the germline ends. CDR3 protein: CASSSSEGYEKLFF. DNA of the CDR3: TGTGCCAGCAGCTCCAGTGAGGGCTATGAAAAACTGTTTTTT.

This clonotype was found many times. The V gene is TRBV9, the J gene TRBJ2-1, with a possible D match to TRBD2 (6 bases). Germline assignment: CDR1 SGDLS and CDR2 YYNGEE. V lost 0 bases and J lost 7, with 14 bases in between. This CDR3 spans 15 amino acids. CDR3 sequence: CASSVATSLLNEQFF. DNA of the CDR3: TGTGCCAGCAGCGTAGCTACTAGCCTCCTTAATGAGCAGTTCTTC.

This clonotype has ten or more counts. The CDR3 region has the DNA TGTGCCAGCAGTTCGGCTCCCGATAATTCACCCCTCCACTTT. This codes for CASSSAPDNSPLHF. V gene TRBV6-5 combines with J gene TRBJ1-6, with D uncertain. Germline-derived CDR1 and CDR2 are MNHEY and SVGAGI. Trimming left V 4 bases short and J 5 bases short, with 9 bases between. The CDR3 length is 14 residues.

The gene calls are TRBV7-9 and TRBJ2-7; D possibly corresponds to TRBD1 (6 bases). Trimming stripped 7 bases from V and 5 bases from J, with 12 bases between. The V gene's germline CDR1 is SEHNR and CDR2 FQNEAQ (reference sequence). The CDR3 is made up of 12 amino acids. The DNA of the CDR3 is TGTGCCAGCACTCCTAACAGGGACGAGCAGTACTTC. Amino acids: CASTPNRDEQYF.

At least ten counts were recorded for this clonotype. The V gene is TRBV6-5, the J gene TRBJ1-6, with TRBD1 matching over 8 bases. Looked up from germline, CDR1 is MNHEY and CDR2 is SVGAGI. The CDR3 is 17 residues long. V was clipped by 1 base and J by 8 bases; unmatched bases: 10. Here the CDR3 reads CASSYYRPGQGDSPLHF. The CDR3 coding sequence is TGTGCCAGCAGTTACTATAGACCTGGACAGGGAGATTCACCCCTCCACTTT.

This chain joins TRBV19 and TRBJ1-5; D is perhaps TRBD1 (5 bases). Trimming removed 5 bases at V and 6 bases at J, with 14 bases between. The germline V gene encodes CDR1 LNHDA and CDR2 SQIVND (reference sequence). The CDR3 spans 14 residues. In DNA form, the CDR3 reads TGTGCCAGTAGTCCGAGGGGAGACAGTCAGCCCCAGCATTTT. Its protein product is CASSPRGDSQPQHF.

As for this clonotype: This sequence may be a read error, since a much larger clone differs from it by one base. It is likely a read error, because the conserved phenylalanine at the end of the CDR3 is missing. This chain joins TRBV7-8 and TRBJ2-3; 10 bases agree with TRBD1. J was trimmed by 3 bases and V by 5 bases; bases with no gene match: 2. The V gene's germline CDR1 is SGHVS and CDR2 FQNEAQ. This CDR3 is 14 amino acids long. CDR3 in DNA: TGTGCCAGCAGCATGGACAGGGGGACAGATACGCAGTATTGT. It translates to CASSMDRGTDTQYC.

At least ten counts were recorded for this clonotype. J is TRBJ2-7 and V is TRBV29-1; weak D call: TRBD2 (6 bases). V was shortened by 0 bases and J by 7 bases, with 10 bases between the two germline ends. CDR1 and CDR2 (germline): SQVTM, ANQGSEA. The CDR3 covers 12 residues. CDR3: CSVEEEAGEQYF. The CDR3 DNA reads TGCAGCGTTGAAGAAGAGGCGGGGGAGCAGTACTTC.

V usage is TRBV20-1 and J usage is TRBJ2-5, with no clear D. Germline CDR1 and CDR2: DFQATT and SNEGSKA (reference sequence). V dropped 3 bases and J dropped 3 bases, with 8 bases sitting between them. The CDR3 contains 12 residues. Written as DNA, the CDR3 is TGCAGTGCTAGGAGGACGGAAGAGACCCAGTACTTC. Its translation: CSARRTEETQYF.

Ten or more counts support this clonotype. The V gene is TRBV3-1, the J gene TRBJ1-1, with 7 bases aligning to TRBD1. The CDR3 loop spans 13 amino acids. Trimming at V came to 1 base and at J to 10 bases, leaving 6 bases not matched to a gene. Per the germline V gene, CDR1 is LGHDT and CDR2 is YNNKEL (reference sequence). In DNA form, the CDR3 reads TGTGCCAGCAGCCAAGGTCGACAGGGATCAGCTTTCTTT. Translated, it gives CASSQGRQGSAFF.

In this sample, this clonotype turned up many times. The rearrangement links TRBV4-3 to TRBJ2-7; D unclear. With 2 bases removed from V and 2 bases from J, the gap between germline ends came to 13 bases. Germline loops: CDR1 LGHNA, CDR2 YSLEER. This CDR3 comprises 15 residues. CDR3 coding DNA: TGCGCCAGCAGCCAAATATGGGCTTTCCCCTACGAGCAGTACTTC. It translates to CASSQIWAFPYEQYF.

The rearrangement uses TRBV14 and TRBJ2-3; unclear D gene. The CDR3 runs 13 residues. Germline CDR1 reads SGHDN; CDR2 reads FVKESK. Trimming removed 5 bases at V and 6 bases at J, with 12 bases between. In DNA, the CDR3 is TGTGCCAGCAGCGACTTGACCCGGGATACGCAGTATTTT. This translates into CASSDLTRDTQYF.

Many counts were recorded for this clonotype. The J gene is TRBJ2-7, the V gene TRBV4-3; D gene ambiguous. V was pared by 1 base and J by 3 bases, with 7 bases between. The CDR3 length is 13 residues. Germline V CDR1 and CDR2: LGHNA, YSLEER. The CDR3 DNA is TGCGCCAGCAGCCAAGTAGGAGACTACGAGCAGTACTTC. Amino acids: CASSQVGDYEQYF.

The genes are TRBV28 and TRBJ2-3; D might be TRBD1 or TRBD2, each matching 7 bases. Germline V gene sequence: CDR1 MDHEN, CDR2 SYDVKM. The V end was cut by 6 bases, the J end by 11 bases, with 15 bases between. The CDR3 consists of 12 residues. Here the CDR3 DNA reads TGTGCCAGCAGGTCCCAGGGGGGGATGCAGTATTTT. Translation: CASRSQGGMQYF.

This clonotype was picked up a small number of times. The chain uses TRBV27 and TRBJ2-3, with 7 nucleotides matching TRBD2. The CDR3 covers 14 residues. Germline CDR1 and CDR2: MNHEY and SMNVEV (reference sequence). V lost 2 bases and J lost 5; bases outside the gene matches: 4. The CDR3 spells CASSLNWGGDTQYF. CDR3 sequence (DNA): TGTGCCAGCAGTTTAAACTGGGGGGGAGATACGCAGTATTTT.

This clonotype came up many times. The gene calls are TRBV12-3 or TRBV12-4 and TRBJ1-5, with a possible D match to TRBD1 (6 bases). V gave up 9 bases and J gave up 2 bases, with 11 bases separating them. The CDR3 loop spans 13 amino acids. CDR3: CASEQGGNQPQHF. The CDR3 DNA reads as TGTGCCAGTGAACAGGGAGGCAATCAGCCCCAGCATTTT.

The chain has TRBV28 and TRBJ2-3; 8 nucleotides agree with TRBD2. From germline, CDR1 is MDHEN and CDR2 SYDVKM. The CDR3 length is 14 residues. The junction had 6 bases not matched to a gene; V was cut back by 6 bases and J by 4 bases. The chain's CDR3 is CASSEAGVPDTQYF. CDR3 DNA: TGTGCCAGCAGCGAAGCGGGAGTCCCAGATACGCAGTATTTT.

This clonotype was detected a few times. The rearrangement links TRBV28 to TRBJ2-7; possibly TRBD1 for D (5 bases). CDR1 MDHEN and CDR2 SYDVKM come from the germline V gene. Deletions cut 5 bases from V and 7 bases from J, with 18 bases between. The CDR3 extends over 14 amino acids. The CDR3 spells CASSVTGHPREQYF. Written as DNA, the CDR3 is TGTGCCAGCAGTGTAACAGGCCACCCGAGGGAGCAGTACTTC. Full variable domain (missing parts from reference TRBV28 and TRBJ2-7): DVKVTQSSRYLVKRTGEKVFLECVQDMDHENMFWYRQDPGLGLRLIYFSYDVKMKEKGDIPEGYSVSREKKERFSLILESASTNQTSMYLCASSVTGHPREQYFGPGTRLTVT.